This is a list of T cell receptor beta chains from one sample in a study of T cell repertoires in cytomegalovirus infection. No antigen has been identified for these receptors. TCRdb re-called the reads through MiXCR, storing one row per CDR3 protein. The sample carries around 800,000 distinct CDR3 sequences, 30% to 35% recorded once. Sequencing used cultured CD8+ T cells from PBMCs, obtained from culture after CMV antigen stimulation. The receptor set was obtained from a human donor in good health (CMV status not recorded). Some clones in this sample may be carry-over from other donors' samples. CDR3s include the opening cysteine and the closing phenylalanine or tryptophan. A D gene is named only where the DNA matches it firmly. Rows may omit the clone size; those that give it use once, few, many or a size class.

cdr3_nt cdr3_aa j_call clone_size cdr3_length v_call d_call
TGTGCCAGCACTTTAGGGGCAGGGGCTTGGGGTGAGCAGTACTTC CASTLGAGAWGEQYF TRBJ2-7 . 15 TRBV28 .
TGTGCTAGTGGTTTCCACCGGGACAGGGACACAGATACGCAGTATTTT CASGFHRDRDTDTQYF TRBJ2-3 . 16 TRBV12-5 TRBD1
TGCGCCAGCAGGGCAGACAGCCACGAGCAGTACTTC CASRADSHEQYF TRBJ2-7 . 12 TRBV10-2 .
TGTGCCAGCAGTTGGGGGGACTGGCAAGAGACCCAGTACTTC CASSWGDWQETQYF TRBJ2-5 few 14 TRBV6-2/TRBV6-3 .
TGTGCCAGCAGCTTAAGTAACCGGGACAGGGGAACGGGCGTAAACGAAAAACTGTTTTTT CASSLSNRDRGTGVNEKLFF TRBJ1-4 many 20 TRBV7-9 TRBD1
TGTGCCATCAGTGAGTCTCAACAGGGGAATTCACCCCTCCACTTT CAISESQQGNSPLHF TRBJ1-6 . 15 TRBV10-3 TRBD1
TGTGCCAGCAGTTACTCGAGGGAGTTTGGTCAGCCCCAGCATTTT CASSYSREFGQPQHF TRBJ1-5 . 15 TRBV6-5 .
TGCAGTGCTAGAGATGGGGGGGCGTATACCGGGGAGCTGTTTTTT CSARDGGAYTGELFF TRBJ2-2 . 15 TRBV20-1 .
TGTGCCAGCAGCTACGGACAGGGAAACACCATATATTTT CASSYGQGNTIYF TRBJ1-3 once 13 TRBV13 .
TGTGCCAGCACCCAGGTGGGCACGACCAACTATGGCTACACCTTC CASTQVGTTNYGYTF TRBJ1-2 few 15 TRBV7-9 .
TGTGCCAGCAGCGACGGACAGAACACTGAAGCTTTCTTT CASSDGQNTEAFF TRBJ1-1 many 13 TRBV7-8 .
TGTGCCACCAGACAGGAGGCTAACTATGGCTACACCTTC CATRQEANYGYTF TRBJ1-2 . 13 TRBV6-8 .
TGTGCCAGCGGCTTCCGGGTGGTAGCGGGGGGGACCGGGGAGCTGTTTTTT CASGFRVVAGGTGELFF TRBJ2-2 few 17 TRBV27 TRBD2
TGTGCCACCAGCAGAACCGGGAGGAATCAGCCCCAGCATTTT CATSRTGRNQPQHF TRBJ1-5 . 14 TRBV15 .
TGTGCCAGCAGCTCGGGACAGATAAATGAAAAACTGTTTTTT CASSSGQINEKLFF TRBJ1-4 many 14 TRBV7-9 TRBD1
TGTGCCAGCCGCTTCACAGGGGAGAACACTGAAGCTTTCTTT CASRFTGENTEAFF TRBJ1-1 . 14 TRBV10-3 TRBD1
TGCAGCGCAGAAACCGGGACAGCCATTCGAGATACGCAGTATTTT CSAETGTAIRDTQYF TRBJ2-3 few 15 TRBV29-1 TRBD1
TGTGCCAGCAGTCACCCCCTCACAGGGTCGGGGTCAAGAGTGACCCAGTACTTC CASSHPLTGSGSRVTQYF TRBJ2-5 few 18 TRBV27 .
TGCGCCAGCAGCCAAGATTCCCCGCGGGAGGTGGACTCCTACAATGAGCAGTTCTTC CASSQDSPREVDSYNEQFF TRBJ2-1 few 19 TRBV4-1 TRBD2
TGTGCCATCCAGACGAGCGCCTCTCTCAATGAGCAGTTCTTC CAIQTSASLNEQFF TRBJ2-1 . 14 TRBV10-3 .
TGTGCCAGCAGTTACTCATTGGACAGTCGACTAACCGACACTGAAGCTTTCTTT CASSYSLDSRLTDTEAFF TRBJ1-1 few 18 TRBV6-6 .
TGTGCCAGCAGTTACGTCAATTTAGATAGCAATCAGCCCCAGCATTTT CASSYVNLDSNQPQHF TRBJ1-5 few 16 TRBV6-2/TRBV6-3 .
TGCGCCAGCAGCCCCTCCCGAGGATTTTCCTACGAGCAGTACTTC CASSPSRGFSYEQYF TRBJ2-7 . 15 TRBV4-1 .
TGTGCCAGCAGTGTCTTTCGGGACAGGGTTCCCAATCAGCCCCAGCATTTT CASSVFRDRVPNQPQHF TRBJ1-5 . 17 TRBV6-5 TRBD1
TGTGCCAGCAGCTTATCTCCCAGTCCGTTAACCACTGAAGCTTTCTTT CASSLSPSPLTTEAFF TRBJ1-1 . 16 TRBV7-2 .
TGTGCCACTCGAGGGGAAAAGCTATACACCTATGGCTACACCTTC CATRGEKLYTYGYTF TRBJ1-2 . 15 TRBV6-5 .
TGTGCCAGCATCCCGTCGGGCAGGACCAGCACAGATACGCAGTATTTT CASIPSGRTSTDTQYF TRBJ2-3 few 16 TRBV7-9 .
TGTGCCAGTACCCCACCAGGTTGGAGTATCACTGAAGCTTTCTTT CASTPPGWSITEAFF TRBJ1-1 few 15 TRBV19 .
TGTGCCAGCAGTTACTCAGCGGGGGGGATTAACAATGAGCAGTTCTTC CASSYSAGGINNEQFF TRBJ2-1 few 16 TRBV6-5 TRBD2
TGTGCCAGCAGTTTGGAACAGAACACCGGGGAGCTGTTTTTT CASSLEQNTGELFF TRBJ2-2 many 14 TRBV12-3/TRBV12-4 .
TGTGCCAGCAGTTTAGTGCAAAGGGCTGAAGCTTTCTTT CASSLVQRAEAFF TRBJ1-1 . 13 TRBV28 .
TGCAGTGCTAGGTGGCGGGGTAGGGCGACAGATACGCAGTATTTT CSARWRGRATDTQYF TRBJ2-3 . 15 TRBV20-1 .
TGTGCCAGCACCCTCGGAAACACCATATATTTT CASTLGNTIYF TRBJ1-3 few 11 TRBV7-8 .
TGTGCCAGTAGTGCCGGACAGTACAATGAGCAGTTCTTC CASSAGQYNEQFF TRBJ2-1 . 13 TRBV19 .
TGTGCCAGCAGCGTCCTGGACAGGGACAATGAGCAGTTCTTC CASSVLDRDNEQFF TRBJ2-1 few 14 TRBV7-9 TRBD1
TGCAGCGTGGGCCCCCTGGGAGGGGGAGAGACCCAGTACTTC CSVGPLGGGETQYF TRBJ2-5 . 14 TRBV29-1 .
TGTGCCAGCAGTTCGGGGTCCTATGAGCAGTTCTTC CASSSGSYEQFF TRBJ2-1 . 12 TRBV7-4 .
TGTGCCAGTAGTAGCTCCGGGACAGTCTACAATGAGCAGTTCTTC CASSSSGTVYNEQFF TRBJ2-1 . 15 TRBV19 TRBD1